Listed below are T cell receptor beta chains from one sample, sequenced in a study of blood T cell repertoires in COVID-19. This table comes from immunoSEQ multiplex PCR, and its TCRdb copy is limited to in-frame clones, with some not included. The sample lists about 190,000 clones, roughly 86% occurring once. Specimen: PBMCs or T cells enriched from blood (not recorded which). These receptors originate from a man aged 35 to 55 with acute COVID-19. Each CDR3 is given with its conserved first and last residue. The listing skips clone size in some rows; elsewhere it reads once, few, many or a size class.

V gene	J gene	clone size	CDR3 protein
TRBV14	TRBJ1-2	NA	CASSQGNRANYGYTF
TRBV7-9	TRBJ1-4	NA	CASSWDRVWEKLFF
TRBV30	TRBJ1-5	NA	CAWSITRGQPQHF
TRBV14	TRBJ2-3	NA	CASPLAGGPGRTDTQYF
TRBV4-2	TRBJ2-2	few	CASSQGLAGPTGELFF
TRBV7-2	TRBJ1-5	NA	CASSRGRSNQPQHF
TRBV9	TRBJ2-3	NA	CASSVLLAGGFGTDTQYF
TRBV6-5	TRBJ1-2	NA	CASSSAGTGGGGYTF
TRBV28	TRBJ2-7	NA	CASSPISGRYEQYF
TRBV6-4	TRBJ2-2	NA	CASSGPGEGTGELFF
TRBV27	TRBJ2-5	NA	CASSPIAGGPRETQYF
TRBV12-3/TRBV12-4	TRBJ2-7	NA	CASGRLVESLQYF
TRBV10-3	TRBJ1-1	NA	CAIRGTGNTEAFF
TRBV3-1/TRBV3-2	TRBJ2-1	NA	CASSQGLAGASEQFF
TRBV3-1/TRBV3-2	TRBJ2-1	NA	CASSQRASGSNNEQFF
TRBV19	TRBJ2-1	NA	CASSIATSGIYNEQFF
TRBV7-8	TRBJ2-1	NA	CASTGGGVDNEQFF
TRBV12-3/TRBV12-4	TRBJ2-7	NA	CASSRGLAYEQYF
TRBV6-5	TRBJ1-1	once	CASRINTGMTEAFF
TRBV5-1	TRBJ1-5	NA	CASSLAPGDQPQHF
TRBV11-2	TRBJ1-4	NA	CASSLASFNEKLFF
TRBV27	TRBJ1-1	NA	CASRPRGNTEAFF